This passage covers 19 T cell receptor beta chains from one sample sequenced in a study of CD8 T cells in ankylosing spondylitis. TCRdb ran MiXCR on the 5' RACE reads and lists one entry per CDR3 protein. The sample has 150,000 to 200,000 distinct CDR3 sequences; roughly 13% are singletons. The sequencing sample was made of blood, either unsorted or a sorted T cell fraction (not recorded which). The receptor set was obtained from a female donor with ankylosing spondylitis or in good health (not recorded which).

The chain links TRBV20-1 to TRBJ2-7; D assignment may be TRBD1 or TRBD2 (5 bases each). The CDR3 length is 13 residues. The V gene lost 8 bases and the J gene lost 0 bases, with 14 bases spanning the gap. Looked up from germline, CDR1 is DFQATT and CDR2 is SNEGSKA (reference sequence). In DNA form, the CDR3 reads TGCAGTTTCACCGGGACCAGCTCCTACGAGCAGTACTTC. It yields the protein CSFTGTSSYEQYF.

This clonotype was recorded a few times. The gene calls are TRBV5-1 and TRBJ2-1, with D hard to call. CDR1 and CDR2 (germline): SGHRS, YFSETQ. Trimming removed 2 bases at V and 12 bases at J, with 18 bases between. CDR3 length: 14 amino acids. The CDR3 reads CASSFQPSSVGQFF. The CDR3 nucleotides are TGCGCCAGCAGCTTCCAACCCTCCTCGGTCGGGCAGTTCTTC.

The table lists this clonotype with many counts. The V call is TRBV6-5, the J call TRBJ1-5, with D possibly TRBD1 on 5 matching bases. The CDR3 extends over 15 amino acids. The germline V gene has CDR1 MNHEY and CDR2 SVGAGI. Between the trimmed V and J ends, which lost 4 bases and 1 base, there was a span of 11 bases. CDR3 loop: CASSFGGWSNQPQHF. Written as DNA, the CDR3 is TGTGCCAGCAGTTTTGGGGGATGGAGCAATCAGCCCCAGCATTTT.

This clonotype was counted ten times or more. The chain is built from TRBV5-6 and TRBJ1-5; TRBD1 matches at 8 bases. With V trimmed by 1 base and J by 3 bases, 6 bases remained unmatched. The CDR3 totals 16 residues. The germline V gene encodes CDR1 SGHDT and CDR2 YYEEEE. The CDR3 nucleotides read TGTGCCAGCAGCTTGTTTCGGGACAGGAACAATCAGCCCCAGCATTTT. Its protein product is CASSLFRDRNNQPQHF.

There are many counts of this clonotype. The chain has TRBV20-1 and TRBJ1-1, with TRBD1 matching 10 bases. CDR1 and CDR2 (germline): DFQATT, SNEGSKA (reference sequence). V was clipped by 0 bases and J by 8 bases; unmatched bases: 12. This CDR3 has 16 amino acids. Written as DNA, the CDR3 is TGCAGTGCTAGAGAACGGTATTTCGGGACAGGGGTGGAAGCTTTCTTT. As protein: CSARERYFGTGVEAFF.

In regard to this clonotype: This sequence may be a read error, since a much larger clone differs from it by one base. The CDR3 nucleotides are TGTGCCAGCAGTGCCACAGGGTCCCCCAATCAGCCCCCGCATTTT. It translates to CASSATGSPNQPPHF. The rearrangement links TRBV9 to TRBJ1-5; D may be TRBD1 (6 bases). Per the germline V gene, CDR1 is SGDLS and CDR2 is YYNGEE. This CDR3 region has 15 residues.

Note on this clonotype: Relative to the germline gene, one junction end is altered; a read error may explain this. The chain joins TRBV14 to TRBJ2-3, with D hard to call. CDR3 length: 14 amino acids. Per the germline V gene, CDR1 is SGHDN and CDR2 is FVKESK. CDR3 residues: CASSQRTLTVTQYF. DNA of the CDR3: TGTGCCAGCAGCCAGCGAACCCTCACAGTTACGCAGTATTTT.

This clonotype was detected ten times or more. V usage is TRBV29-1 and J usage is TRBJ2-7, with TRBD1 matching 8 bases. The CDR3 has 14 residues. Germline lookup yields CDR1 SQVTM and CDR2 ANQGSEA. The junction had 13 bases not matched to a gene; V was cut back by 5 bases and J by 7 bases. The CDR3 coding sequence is TGCAGCGTTACCGGGACAGGCAGTAACATGGAGCAGTACTTC. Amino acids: CSVTGTGSNMEQYF.

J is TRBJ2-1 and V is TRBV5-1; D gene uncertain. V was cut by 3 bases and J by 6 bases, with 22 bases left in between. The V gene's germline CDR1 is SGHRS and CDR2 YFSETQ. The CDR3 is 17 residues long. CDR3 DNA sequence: TGCGCCAGCAGCTCACACTCAGGTTGGGGTTCGGTCAATGAGCAGTTCTTC. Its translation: CASSSHSGWGSVNEQFF.

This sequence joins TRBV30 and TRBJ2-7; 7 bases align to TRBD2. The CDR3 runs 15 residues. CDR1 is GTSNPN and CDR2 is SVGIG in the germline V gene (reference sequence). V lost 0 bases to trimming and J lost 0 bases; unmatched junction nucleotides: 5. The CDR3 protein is CAWSVLGGSSYEQYF. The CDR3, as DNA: TGTGCCTGGAGTGTACTTGGCGGGAGCTCCTACGAGCAGTACTTC.

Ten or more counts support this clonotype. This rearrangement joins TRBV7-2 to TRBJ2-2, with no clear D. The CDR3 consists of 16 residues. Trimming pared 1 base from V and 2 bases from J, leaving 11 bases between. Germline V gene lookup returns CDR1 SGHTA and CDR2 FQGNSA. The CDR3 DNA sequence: TGTGCCAGCAGCTTAGTCGGGCAGACAAACACCGGGGAGCTGTTTTTT. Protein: CASSLVGQTNTGELFF.

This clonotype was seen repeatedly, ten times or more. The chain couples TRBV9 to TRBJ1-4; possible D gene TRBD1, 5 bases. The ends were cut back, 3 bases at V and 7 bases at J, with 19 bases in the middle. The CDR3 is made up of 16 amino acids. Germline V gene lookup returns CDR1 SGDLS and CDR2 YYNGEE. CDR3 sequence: CASSDGSAGLSEKLFF. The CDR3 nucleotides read TGTGCCAGCAGCGATGGGAGTGCAGGGTTAAGTGAAAAACTGTTTTTT.

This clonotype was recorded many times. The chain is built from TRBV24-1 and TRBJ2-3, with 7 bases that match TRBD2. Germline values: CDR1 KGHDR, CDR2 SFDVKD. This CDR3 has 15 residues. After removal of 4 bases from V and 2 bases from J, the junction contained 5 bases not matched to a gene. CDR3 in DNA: TGTGCCACCAGTGAACTAGCGACCGACACAGATACGCAGTATTTT. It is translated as CATSELATDTDTQYF.

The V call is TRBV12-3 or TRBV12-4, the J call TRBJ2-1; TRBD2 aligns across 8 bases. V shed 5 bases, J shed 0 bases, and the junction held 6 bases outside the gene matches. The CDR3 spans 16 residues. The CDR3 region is CASSQGSGASYNEQFF. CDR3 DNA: TGTGCCAGCAGTCAGGGTAGCGGGGCCTCCTACAATGAGCAGTTCTTC.

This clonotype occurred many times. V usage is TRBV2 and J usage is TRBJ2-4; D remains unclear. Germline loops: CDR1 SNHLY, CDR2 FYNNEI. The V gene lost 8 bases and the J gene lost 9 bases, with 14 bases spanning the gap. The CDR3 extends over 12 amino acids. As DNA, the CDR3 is TGTGCCAGCTGGCGGACGAGTGGCATTCAGTACTTC. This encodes CASWRTSGIQYF.

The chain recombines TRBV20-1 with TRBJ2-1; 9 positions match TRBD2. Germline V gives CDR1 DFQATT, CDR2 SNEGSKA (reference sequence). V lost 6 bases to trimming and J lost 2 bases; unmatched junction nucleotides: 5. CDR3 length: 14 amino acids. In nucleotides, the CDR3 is TGCAGTGCCCTAGCGGGGATAGCCTACAATGAGCAGTTCTTC. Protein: CSALAGIAYNEQFF.

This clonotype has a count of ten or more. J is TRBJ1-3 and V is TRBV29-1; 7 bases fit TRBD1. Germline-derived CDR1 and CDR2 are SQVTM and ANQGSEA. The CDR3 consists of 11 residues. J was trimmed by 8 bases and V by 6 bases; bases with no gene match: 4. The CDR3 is CSVPGGHTIYF. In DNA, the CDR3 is TGCAGCGTGCCAGGGGGGCACACCATATATTTT. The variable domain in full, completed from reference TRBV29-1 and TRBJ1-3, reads SAVISQKPSRDICQRGTSLTIQCQVDSQVTMMFWYRQQPGQSLTLIATANQGSEATYESGFVIDKFPISRPNLTFSTLTVSNMSPEDSSIYLCSVPGGHTIYFGEGSWLTVV.

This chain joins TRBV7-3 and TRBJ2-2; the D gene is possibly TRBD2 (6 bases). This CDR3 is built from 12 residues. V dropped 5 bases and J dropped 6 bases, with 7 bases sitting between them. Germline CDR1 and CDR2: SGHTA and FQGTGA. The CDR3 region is CASSPGAGELFF. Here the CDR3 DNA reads TGTGCCAGCAGCCCGGGAGCCGGGGAGCTGTTTTTT. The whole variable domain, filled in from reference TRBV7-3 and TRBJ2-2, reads GAGVSQTPSNKVTEKGKYVELRCDPISGHTALYWYRQSLGQGPEFLIYFQGTGAADDSGLPNDRFFAVRPEGSVSTLKIQRTERGDSAVYLCASSPGAGELFFGEGSRLTVL.

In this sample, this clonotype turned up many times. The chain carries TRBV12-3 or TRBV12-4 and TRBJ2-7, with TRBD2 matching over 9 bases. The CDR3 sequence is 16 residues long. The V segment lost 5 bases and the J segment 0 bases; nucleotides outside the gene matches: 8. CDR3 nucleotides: TGTGCCAGCAGTCTGGCAAGCGGGAGGCCCTCCTACGAGCAGTACTTC. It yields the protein CASSLASGRPSYEQYF.